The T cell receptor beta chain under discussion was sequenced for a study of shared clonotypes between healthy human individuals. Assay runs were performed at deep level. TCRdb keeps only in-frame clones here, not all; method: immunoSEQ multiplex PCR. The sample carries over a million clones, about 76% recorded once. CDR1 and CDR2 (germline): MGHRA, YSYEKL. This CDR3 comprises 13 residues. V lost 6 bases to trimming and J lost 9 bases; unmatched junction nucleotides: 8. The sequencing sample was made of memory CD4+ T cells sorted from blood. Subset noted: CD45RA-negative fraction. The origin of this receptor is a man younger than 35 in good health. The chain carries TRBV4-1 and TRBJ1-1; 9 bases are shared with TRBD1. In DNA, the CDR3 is TGCGCCAGCAGACGACAGGGGGAAACTAAAGCTTTCTTT. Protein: CASRRQGETKAFF.